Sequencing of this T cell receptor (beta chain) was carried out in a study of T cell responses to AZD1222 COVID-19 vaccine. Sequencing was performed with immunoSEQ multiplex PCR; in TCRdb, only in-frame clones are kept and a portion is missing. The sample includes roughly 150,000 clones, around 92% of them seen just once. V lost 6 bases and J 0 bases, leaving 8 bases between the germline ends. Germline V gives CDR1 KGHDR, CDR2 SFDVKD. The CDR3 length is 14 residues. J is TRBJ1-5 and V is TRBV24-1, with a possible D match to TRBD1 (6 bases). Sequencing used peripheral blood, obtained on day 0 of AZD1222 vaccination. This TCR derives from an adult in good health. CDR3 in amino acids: CATSPGDSNQPQHF. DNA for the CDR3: TGTGCCACCAGTCCAGGGGATAGCAATCAGCCCCAGCATTTT.